This T cell receptor (beta chain) was sequenced in a study of T cells in Graves' hyperthyroidism and ophthalmopathy. Study-wide results and caveats: By a 13 V-J model, ophthalmopathy was set apart from stable hyperthyroidism. Blood shared most expanded thyroid clonotypes above 0.001.

There were TCR beta CDR3 regions amplified from RNA transcripts. Researchers ran a first-round RT-PCR on the TCR CDR3 using the HTBI primer set. Each CDR3 protein is one row after TCRdb ran MiXCR on the multiplex PCR reads. The sample includes about 510,000 distinct CDR3 sequences, about 45% of them seen just once. Exclusion of patients followed from uncontrolled infection, other autoimmune disease, pregnancy or lactation. Diagnosis rested on symptoms, serum thyroxine and TRAb, thyroid ultrasound, and orbital computed tomography. The CDR3 has 15 residues. Germline-derived CDR1 and CDR2 are SNHLY and FYNNEI. V was shortened by 2 bases and J by 2 bases, with 12 bases between the two germline ends. A note on this clonotype: Its cognate antigen is unknown.

Sequenced material: peripheral blood or thyroid tissue (not recorded which). This receptor was identified in an adult woman with Graves' disease, either hyperthyroidism or ophthalmopathy (not recorded which). The chain has TRBV2 and TRBJ1-2; D remains unclear. CDR3 nucleotide sequence: TGTGCCAGCAGTGAAAGCCATCCCCAGAACTATGGCTACACCTTC. Residues: CASSESHPQNYGYTF.